This T cell receptor (beta chain) was sequenced in a study of T cells in Graves' hyperthyroidism and ophthalmopathy. PBMCs were sourced from 9 to 10 ml fresh peripheral blood. TCR beta CDR3 sequences were amplified from RNA transcripts. Researchers ran a first-round RT-PCR on the TCR CDR3 using the HTBI primer set. One entry per CDR3 protein, called by TCRdb with MiXCR from the multiplex PCR reads. The sample contains hundreds of thousands of distinct CDR3 sequences, approximately 17% of which appear only once. The CDR3 length is 15 residues. CDR1 and CDR2 from the germline V gene are SGHDN and FVKESK. Trimming cost V 0 bases and J 5 bases, with 12 bases left between them.

The chain carries TRBV14 and TRBJ2-3, with TRBD2 as a possible D gene (6 bases). The source material was blood. This receptor was identified in a woman between 18 and 30 years old with Graves' ophthalmopathy. DNA for the CDR3: TGTGCCAGCAGCCAAGATCGGTGGCGGGGAGATACGCAGTATTTT. Its protein is CASSQDRWRGDTQYF.